This T cell receptor (beta chain) was obtained from a study of blood T cells in healthy people across ages. As for the study in general: Template switching recovered approximately one barcoded beta molecule for every two T cells. Study findings and constraints: Donor CMV status was unknown, possibly confounding expanded clonotype changes.

For the second PCR, which ran for 7 to 11 cycles, a sample-barcoded 5' primer and a J-beta primer mix were used. MiXCR, run by TCRdb on the 5' RACE reads, gives a single entry per CDR3 protein. There are under 1,000,000 distinct CDR3 sequences in the sample; approximately 35% occur only once, and under 15% lies in the top ten. A remark on this clonotype: Its antigen is not known.

Trimming cost V 8 bases and J 1 base, with 18 bases left between them. The CDR3 has 15 residues. Looked up from germline, CDR1 is SNHLY and CDR2 is FYNNEI. The chain recombines TRBV2 with TRBJ2-7, with D possibly being TRBD2 (5 bases). The sequencing input was blood. This receptor was obtained from a man aged 18 to 29 in good health. The CDR3 spells CASSSSRTASYEQYF. CDR3 DNA sequence: TGTGCCAGCTCCTCGAGTCGGACTGCTTCCTACGAGCAGTACTTC.